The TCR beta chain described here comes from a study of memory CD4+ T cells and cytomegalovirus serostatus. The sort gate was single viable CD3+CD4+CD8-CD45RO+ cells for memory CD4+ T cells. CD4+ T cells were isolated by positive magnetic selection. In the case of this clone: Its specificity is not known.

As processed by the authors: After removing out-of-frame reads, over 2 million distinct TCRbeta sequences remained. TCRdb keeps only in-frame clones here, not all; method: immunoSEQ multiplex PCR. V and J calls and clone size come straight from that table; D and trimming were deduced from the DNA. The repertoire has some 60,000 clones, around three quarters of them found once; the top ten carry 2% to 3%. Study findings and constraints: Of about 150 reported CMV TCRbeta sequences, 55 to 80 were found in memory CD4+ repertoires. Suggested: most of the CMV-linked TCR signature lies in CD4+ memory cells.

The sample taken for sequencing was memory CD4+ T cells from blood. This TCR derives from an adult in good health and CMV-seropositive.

The DNA of the CDR3 is TGTGCCAGCAGCTTACACCCCAGCGTCGAGACCCAGTACTTC. Translated, it gives CASSLHPSVETQYF. The chain recombines TRBV27 with TRBJ2-5; D is unclear. Per germline, CDR1 MNHEY and CDR2 SMNVEV (reference sequence). The V gene lost 6 bases and the J gene lost 5 bases, with 16 bases spanning the gap. The length of the CDR3 is 14 residues.